This paragraph reports one T cell receptor beta chain. Its antigen is unknown. The authors made TCR cDNA by 5'RACE template switching, adding a universal primer site and UMIs. Using its own MiXCR run on the 5' RACE reads, TCRdb lists one record per CDR3 protein. The data show around 600,000 distinct CDR3 sequences, about 12% seen once. This entry is derived from a study of T cells after yellow fever vaccination. Study-level information: In the case of low-cell-number fractions, SMART-Seq v4 Ultra Low Input was used for preparation.

This CDR3 region has 15 residues. Germline V gene data show CDR1 as KGHSH and CDR2 as LQKENI. V shed 1 base and J shed 2 bases, with 11 bases lying between them. Study conclusions and caveats: Abundant bulk-population clonotypes could contaminate the FACS-sorted repertoires.

This sample comprised PBMCs, obtained on the day of the yellow fever booster vaccination. The chain links TRBV18 to TRBJ2-5; possible D gene TRBD2, 7 bases. The receptor was derived from a man aged 25 to 40 who received the YFV17D yellow fever vaccine. DNA for the CDR3: TGTGCCAGCTCACCACGGGGGGGCGGACAAGAGACCCAGTACTTC. Translation gives CASSPRGGGQETQYF.